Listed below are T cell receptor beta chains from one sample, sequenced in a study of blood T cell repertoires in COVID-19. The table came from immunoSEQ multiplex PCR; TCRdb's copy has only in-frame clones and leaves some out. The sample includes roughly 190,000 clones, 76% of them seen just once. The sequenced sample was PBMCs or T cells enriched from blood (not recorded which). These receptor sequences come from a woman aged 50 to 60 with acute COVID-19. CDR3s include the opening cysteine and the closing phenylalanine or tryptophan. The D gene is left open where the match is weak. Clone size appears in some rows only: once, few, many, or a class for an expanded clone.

CAIRGGTGDQPQHF	TGTGCCATCAGGGGTGGGACAGGGGATCAGCCCCAGCATTTT	TRBV10-3	TRBJ1-5	.	TRBD1
CASSSADRGPHQPQHF	TGTGCCAGCAGTTCCGCTGACAGGGGGCCTCATCAGCCCCAGCATTTT	TRBV28	TRBJ1-5	.	TRBD1
CASSLGQGAGPQHF	TGTGCCAGCAGTTTAGGTCAGGGGGCAGGGCCCCAGCATTTT	TRBV28	TRBJ1-5	.	TRBD1
CASSPPGVGYGYTF	TGTGCCAGCAGCCCCCCAGGGGTCGGCTATGGCTACACCTTC	TRBV7-9	TRBJ1-2	.	.
CATSRDRVLSNQPQHF	TGTGCCACCAGCAGAGACCGGGTACTTAGCAATCAGCCCCAGCATTTT	TRBV15	TRBJ1-5	.	.
CASSEVAGYRPEAFF	TGTGCCAGCAGTGAGGTCGCGGGGTATCGTCCTGAAGCTTTCTTT	TRBV2	TRBJ1-1	.	.
CASSFGGRGGELFF	TGTGCCAGCAGTTTTGGAGGACGGGGCGGGGAGCTGTTTTTT	TRBV28	TRBJ2-2	once	.
CASGPDRTETQYF	TGTGCCAGCGGCCCAGACAGGACAGAGACCCAGTACTTC	TRBV12-3/TRBV12-4	TRBJ2-5	.	.
CATSDPRDMSLHF	TGTGCCACCAGTGACCCTCGGGATATGTCCCTCCACTTT	TRBV24-1	TRBJ1-6	.	.
CASRLGGTNYGYTF	TGTGCCAGCAGGCTCGGGGGGACAAACTATGGCTACACCTTC	TRBV6-5	TRBJ1-2	.	.
CAWSGFLAGVSQETQYF	TGTGCCTGGAGTGGGTTCCTAGCGGGGGTTTCTCAAGAGACCCAGTACTTC	TRBV30	TRBJ2-5	once	TRBD2
CASSISGNYGYTF	TGTGCCAGTAGTATCTCCGGTAACTATGGCTACACCTTC	TRBV19	TRBJ1-2	once	.
CASSLSLPDTQYF	TGTGCCAGCAGTCTTTCTCTCCCAGATACGCAGTATTTT	TRBV7-2	TRBJ2-3	.	.
CASRLLGGSSYNSPLHF	TGTGCCAGTAGGCTCCTCGGGGGGAGCTCCTATAATTCACCCCTCCACTTT	TRBV19	TRBJ1-6	few	.
CASSSFPLGQENTEAFF	TGTGCCAGCAGTTCGTTCCCTCTTGGACAGGAGAACACTGAAGCTTTCTTT	TRBV11-2	TRBJ1-1	.	TRBD1
CASSLTTGSYGYTF	TGTGCCAGCAGTCTCACGACAGGGAGCTATGGCTACACCTTC	TRBV27	TRBJ1-2	.	TRBD1
CASSARQGQPQHF	TGTGCCAGCAGCGCCCGACAGGGCCAGCCCCAGCATTTT	TRBV3-1/TRBV3-2	TRBJ1-5	.	TRBD1
CASSLSGTDTQYF	TGTGCCAGCAGCCTATCGGGCACAGATACGCAGTATTTT	TRBV11-2	TRBJ2-3	.	.
CASSLQGAAGNTIYF	TGTGCCAGCAGCCTACAGGGGGCTGCTGGAAACACCATATATTTT	TRBV5-4	TRBJ1-3	.	TRBD1
CASSFRGTSGVQETQYF	TGTGCCAGCAGCTTCAGAGGGACTAGCGGCGTTCAAGAGACCCAGTACTTC	TRBV5-5	TRBJ2-5	.	TRBD2
CAWSVRGGDRYTF	TGTGCCTGGAGTGTACGAGGCGGGGATCGCTACACCTTC	TRBV30	TRBJ1-2	few	.
CASSQGTGYTYNEQFF	TGTGCCAGCAGTCAAGGGACAGGTTACACCTACAATGAGCAGTTCTTC	TRBV28	TRBJ2-1	.	TRBD1
CASRQLSGTGWSGNTIYF	TGTGCCAGCAGGCAATTAAGCGGGACAGGGTGGTCTGGAAACACCATATATTTT	TRBV3-1/TRBV3-2	TRBJ1-3	.	TRBD1
CASSPTSGGLSSYNEQFF	TGTGCCAGCTCCCCGACTAGCGGGGGCCTTAGCTCCTACAATGAGCAGTTCTTC	TRBV18	TRBJ2-1	.	TRBD2
CASSLQQGWPQHF	TGTGCCAGCAGCTTGCAACAGGGTTGGCCCCAGCATTTT	TRBV5-6	TRBJ1-5	.	.
CASSFLAGGTTDTQYF	TGTGCCAGCAGCTTTCTAGCGGGGGGGACCACAGATACGCAGTATTTT	TRBV7-2	TRBJ2-3	.	TRBD2
CASSHQDREFSYNEQFF	TGTGCCAGCAGCCACCAGGACAGGGAATTCTCCTACAATGAGCAGTTCTTC	TRBV4-2	TRBJ2-1	.	TRBD1